This TCR beta chain is drawn from a study of OX40 agonist ivuxolimab in advanced cancers. Background on the study: Patients in the trial were receiving intravenous ivuxolimab every 2 weeks, at doses of 0.01 to 10 mg/kg. Among those treated, three patients had partial responses, one with hepatocellular carcinoma and two with cutaneous melanoma. About 40% of patients had received prior checkpoint inhibitor therapy.

Assay: immunoSEQ multiplex PCR; the TCRdb copy retains only in-frame clones and omits some. The top ten clones hold about 0.9% of a sample with 55,000 to 90,000 clones, around 90% of them seen once. CDR1 is SGHAT and CDR2 is FQDESV in the germline V gene (reference sequence). This CDR3 contains 15 residues. V shed 4 bases, J shed 12 bases, and the junction held 9 bases outside the gene matches. The TCR originated in an adult with an advanced solid tumor such as melanoma, head and neck, liver or kidney cancer. Sample: CD4+ or CD8+ T cells sorted from blood, taken in a trial of the OX40 agonist ivuxolimab. V and J are TRBV11-1 and TRBJ2-1, with TRBD2 matching over 13 bases. The CDR3 DNA sequence: TGTGCCAGCAGCTCAGAAGGACTAGCGGGAGCGGTGCAGTTCTTC. Its protein is CASSSEGLAGAVQFF.